This T cell receptor (beta chain) was retrieved from a study of T cells in Graves' hyperthyroidism and ophthalmopathy. The overall study: Peripheral blood sampling occurred at initial diagnosis, before any treatment.

Study conclusions and caveats: By a 13 V-J model, ophthalmopathy was set apart from stable hyperthyroidism.

The TCR beta CDR3 regions underwent amplification using RNA transcripts as the source. Initially, a first-round RT-PCR of the TCR CDR3 employed the HTBI primer set. TCRdb reprocessed the multiplex PCR reads via MiXCR and lists one record per CDR3 protein. The data hold about 340,000 distinct CDR3 sequences, with roughly 18% observed a single time. This clonotype was seen only once. The antigen is unknown. V was pared by 6 bases and J by 3 bases, with 7 bases of the junction left unmatched. CDR1 SQVTM and CDR2 ANQGSEA come from the germline V gene. The CDR3 has 13 amino acids. The chain employs TRBV29-1 and TRBJ1-1; 7 bases fit TRBD1. The sample taken for sequencing was blood. This receptor was obtained from a woman aged 45-60 years with Graves' hyperthyroidism. Here the CDR3 reads CSVQGGEYTEAFF. The CDR3 DNA reads as TGCAGCGTCCAGGGGGGGGAGTACACTGAAGCTTTCTTT.